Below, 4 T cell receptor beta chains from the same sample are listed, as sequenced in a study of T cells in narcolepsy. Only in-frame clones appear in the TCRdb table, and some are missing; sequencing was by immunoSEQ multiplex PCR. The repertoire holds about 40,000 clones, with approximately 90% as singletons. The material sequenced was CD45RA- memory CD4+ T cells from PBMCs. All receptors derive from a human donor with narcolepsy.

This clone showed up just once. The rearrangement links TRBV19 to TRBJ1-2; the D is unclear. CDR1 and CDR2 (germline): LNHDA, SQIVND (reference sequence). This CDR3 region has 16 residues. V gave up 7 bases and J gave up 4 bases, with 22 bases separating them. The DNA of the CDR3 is TGTGCCAGTACCCCTGGTGGGTTAGGGTCCATCTATGGCTACACCTTC. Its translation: CASTPGGLGSIYGYTF.

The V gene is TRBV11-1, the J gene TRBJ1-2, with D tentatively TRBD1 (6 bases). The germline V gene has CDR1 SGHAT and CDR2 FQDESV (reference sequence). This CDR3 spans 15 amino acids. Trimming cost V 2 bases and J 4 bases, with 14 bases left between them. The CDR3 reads CASSLRPGTSYGYTF. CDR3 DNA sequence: TGTGCCAGCAGCTTACGACCCGGGACATCCTATGGCTACACCTTC.

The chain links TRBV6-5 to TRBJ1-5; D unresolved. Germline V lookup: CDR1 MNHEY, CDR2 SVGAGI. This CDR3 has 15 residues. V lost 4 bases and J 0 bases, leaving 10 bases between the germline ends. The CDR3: CASSSTLNSNQPQHF. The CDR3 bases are TGTGCCAGCAGTTCGACGTTGAATAGCAATCAGCCCCAGCATTTT.

CDR3 coding DNA: TGTGCCTGGAATGGTCAGGGGAATCAGCCCCAGCATTTT. It encodes CAWNGQGNQPQHF. The chain is built from TRBV30 and TRBJ1-5, with D perhaps TRBD1 (6 bases). Deletions cut 4 bases from V and 4 bases from J, with 11 bases between. This CDR3 comprises 13 residues. Per germline, CDR1 GTSNPN and CDR2 SVGIG (reference sequence).